What follows is one TCR beta chain and its context. Germline V CDR1 and CDR2: SGHRS, YFSETQ. The CDR3 runs 15 residues. Trimming cost V 1 base and J 5 bases, with 12 bases left between them. The record originates from a study of blood T cell repertoires in COVID-19. The protocol was immunoSEQ multiplex PCR, while the TCRdb copy is restricted to in-frame clones and leaves out a portion. The sample lists approximately 230,000 clones, about nine tenths seen once, with about 2.2% in the top ten. The J gene is TRBJ2-2, the V gene TRBV5-1, with no clear D. The sequenced material came from peripheral blood. The origin of this receptor is a man aged 30-40 years who had recovered from COVID-19. CDR3 nucleotide sequence: TGCGCCAGCAGCTTGACATGGCCGTCGACCGGGGAGCTGTTTTTT. It specifies CASSLTWPSTGELFF.